These 18 T cell receptor beta chains came from one sample sequenced in a study of T-cell reconstitution after alpha-beta-depleted transplantation in children. The library targeted TCRbeta and was prepared with unique molecular identifiers. TCRdb passed the PCR reads through MiXCR, listing each CDR3 protein once. The table has hundreds of thousands of distinct CDR3 sequences, approximately 30% seen once. The input for sequencing was PBMCs from the stem cell graft donor, taken from the stem cell graft. These receptors all stem from a human donor who donated a stem cell graft to a child with aplastic anemia.

The J gene is TRBJ2-7, the V gene TRBV5-1; D is unclear. The V and J ends lost 4 bases and 4 bases respectively, with 12 bases between them. The germline V gene has CDR1 SGHRS and CDR2 YFSETQ. The CDR3 covers 13 residues. In DNA, the CDR3 is TGCGCCAGCAGCCCCTTTGGCAGTTACGAGCAGTACGTC. Translating gives CASSPFGSYEQYV.

This chain connects TRBV9 to TRBJ1-1; tentative D call: TRBD1 (6 bases). CDR3 length equals 15 residues. V was trimmed by 4 bases and J by 8 bases, leaving 21 bases between them. Germline lookup yields CDR1 SGDLS and CDR2 YYNGEE. For the CDR3, the DNA is TGTGCCAGCAGCCCCAGTGGTACAGGGTTCAGGGAAGCTTTCTTT. Translation gives CASSPSGTGFREAFF.

This clonotype showed up just a few times. J is TRBJ2-1 and V is TRBV11-2, with 13 positions matching TRBD2. Germline V gene lookup returns CDR1 SGHAT and CDR2 FQNNGV. J was trimmed by 5 bases and V by 5 bases; bases with no gene match: 9. The CDR3 totals 17 residues. This CDR3 is CASSTRTSGSIDNEQFF. In DNA, the CDR3 is TGTGCCAGCAGCACCCGGACTAGCGGGAGTATCGACAATGAGCAGTTCTTC.

The V gene is TRBV6-1, the J gene TRBJ1-5, with 7 positions matching TRBD1. Germline trimming cut 8 bases from V and 0 bases from J; bases unmatched to any gene: 7. The CDR3 covers 15 residues. The germline V gene has CDR1 MNHNS and CDR2 SASEGT. The CDR3 DNA reads TGTGCCAGCTTGACAGGGAGCTATAGCAATCAGCCCCAGCATTTT. Translating gives CASLTGSYSNQPQHF.

The chain links TRBV27 to TRBJ2-1; the D is unclear. V lost 2 bases and J lost 5, with 13 bases in between. The CDR3 is made up of 15 amino acids. Germline V lookup: CDR1 MNHEY, CDR2 SMNVEV (reference sequence). This chain's CDR3 is CASSLLGENNNEQFF. CDR3 nucleotide sequence: TGTGCCAGCAGTTTACTTGGAGAAAATAACAATGAGCAGTTCTTC.

Many counts were recorded for this clonotype. The rearrangement uses TRBV25-1 and TRBJ2-7; possibly TRBD1 for D (5 bases). The ends were cut back, 7 bases at V and 4 bases at J, with 11 bases in the middle. Germline V lookup: CDR1 MGHDK, CDR2 SYGVNS. The CDR3 is 12 amino acids. CDR3: CASKTESYEQYF. In DNA form, the CDR3 reads TGTGCCAGCAAGACAGAGAGTTACGAGCAGTACTTC.

V usage is TRBV7-9 and J usage is TRBJ2-7; D call uncertain. Germline loops: CDR1 SEHNR, CDR2 FQNEAQ (reference sequence). CDR3 length equals 13 residues. The V end lost 5 bases, the J end lost 2 bases, and 10 bases lay between the germline ends. CDR3 DNA: TGTGCCAGCAGCCCGGACCCCACCTACGAGCAGTACTTC. It encodes CASSPDPTYEQYF.

The J gene is TRBJ2-1, the V gene TRBV12-5; weak D call: TRBD2 (5 bases). The V end was cut by 5 bases, the J end by 0 bases, with 20 bases between. Looked up from germline, CDR1 is LGHNT and CDR2 is FRNRAP. This CDR3 is 18 amino acids long. CDR3 sequence: CASGPPLASWSSYNEQFF. The CDR3, as DNA: TGTGCTAGTGGTCCCCCGTTAGCGAGTTGGAGCTCCTACAATGAGCAGTTCTTC.

This clonotype turned up a few times. The chain combines TRBV10-3 with TRBJ1-5; TRBD1 matches at 8 bases. Germline lookup yields CDR1 ENHRY and CDR2 SYGVKD. This CDR3 is built from 20 residues. The junction had 22 bases not matched to a gene; V was cut back by 7 bases and J by 2 bases. The CDR3 region has the DNA TGTGCCATCACGATAAAATACCAGGACAGGGTCGACGAAGGCAATCAGCCCCAGCATTTT. Translating gives CAITIKYQDRVDEGNQPQHF.

This CDR3 is CSAQSADYGYTF. The CDR3, as DNA: TGCAGTGCTCAATCCGCAGACTATGGCTACACCTTC. This chain uses TRBV20-1 with TRBJ1-2, with D uncertain. V lost 5 bases and J lost 3, with 10 bases in between. The CDR3 consists of 12 residues. Germline CDR1 DFQATT, CDR2 SNEGSKA (reference sequence).

This clonotype has only a few counts. The V call is TRBV18, the J call TRBJ2-7; 8 bases align to TRBD1. CDR3 size: 16 residues. Germline V lookup: CDR1 KGHSH, CDR2 LQKENI. V gave up 4 bases and J gave up 0 bases; unmatched junction bases: 8. The CDR3 DNA is TGTGCCAGCTCACGGTCCCGGGACAGGAGCTCCTACGAGCAGTACTTC. Its protein product is CASSRSRDRSSYEQYF.

This chain joins TRBV4-1 and TRBJ2-5; D perhaps matches TRBD2 (6 bases). CDR1 MGHRA and CDR2 YSYEKL come from the germline V gene. The CDR3 contains 15 residues. V was shortened by 4 bases and J by 1 base, with 13 bases between the two germline ends. The CDR3 sequence is CASSLNSGLQETQYF. CDR3 nucleotide sequence: TGCGCCAGCAGCCTCAACTCGGGACTCCAAGAGACCCAGTACTTC.

The chain combines TRBV20-1 with TRBJ2-3; D gene uncertain. Germline CDR1 and CDR2: DFQATT and SNEGSKA (reference sequence). V was pared by 3 bases and J by 2 bases, with 6 bases between. This CDR3 has 12 amino acids. The CDR3: CSASPNTDTQYF. The CDR3 DNA follows: TGCAGTGCTAGCCCAAACACAGATACGCAGTATTTT.

The sample holds a few counts of this clonotype. The chain couples TRBV24-1 to TRBJ2-1, with 12 bases aligning to TRBD1. V lost 7 bases, J lost 6 bases, and 9 bases stayed unmatched. This CDR3 spans 16 amino acids. The germline gives CDR1 KGHDR, CDR2 SFDVKD. The CDR3 reads CATSHAGTGGINEQFF. CDR3 coding DNA: TGTGCCACCAGCCATGCCGGGACAGGGGGCATCAATGAGCAGTTCTTC.

The genes are TRBV6-5 and TRBJ2-7; TRBD1 aligns across 7 bases. The V gene's germline CDR1 is MNHEY and CDR2 SVGAGI. Trimming took 5 bases from V and 6 from J; bases not matched to a gene: 10. This CDR3 is 14 amino acids long. The CDR3 nucleotides are TGTGCCAGCAGTCTCGACAGGGAAGGTTCCGAGCAGTACTTC. Protein product: CASSLDREGSEQYF.

This clonotype appeared a few times. V is TRBV7-2 and J is TRBJ1-3; D unclear. Germline loops: CDR1 SGHTA, CDR2 FQGNSA. Trimming stripped 1 base from V and 5 bases from J, with 6 bases between. The length of the CDR3 is 13 residues. In DNA, the CDR3 is TGTGCCAGCAGCTTAGAACGGCGAAACACCATATATTTT. Protein product: CASSLERRNTIYF.

V is TRBV29-1 and J is TRBJ2-7; 7 positions agree with TRBD1. CDR3 length: 12 amino acids. Germline CDR1 reads SQVTM; CDR2 reads ANQGSEA. V lost 7 bases, J lost 2 bases, and 5 bases stayed unmatched. CDR3 DNA sequence: TGCAGCGCTGGGGACAGCACCTACGAGCAGTACGTC. Encoded protein: CSAGDSTYEQYV.

This clonotype was counted between two and nine times. The chain links TRBV30 to TRBJ1-2; no clear D gene. Per the germline V gene, CDR1 is GTSNPN and CDR2 is SVGIG (reference sequence). The CDR3 has 15 residues. The V end lost 3 bases, the J end lost 6 bases, and 20 bases lay between the germline ends. The chain's CDR3 is CAWSDRTPKRDGYTF. The CDR3 DNA is TGTGCCTGGAGCGACCGGACTCCCAAGAGAGATGGCTACACCTTC.